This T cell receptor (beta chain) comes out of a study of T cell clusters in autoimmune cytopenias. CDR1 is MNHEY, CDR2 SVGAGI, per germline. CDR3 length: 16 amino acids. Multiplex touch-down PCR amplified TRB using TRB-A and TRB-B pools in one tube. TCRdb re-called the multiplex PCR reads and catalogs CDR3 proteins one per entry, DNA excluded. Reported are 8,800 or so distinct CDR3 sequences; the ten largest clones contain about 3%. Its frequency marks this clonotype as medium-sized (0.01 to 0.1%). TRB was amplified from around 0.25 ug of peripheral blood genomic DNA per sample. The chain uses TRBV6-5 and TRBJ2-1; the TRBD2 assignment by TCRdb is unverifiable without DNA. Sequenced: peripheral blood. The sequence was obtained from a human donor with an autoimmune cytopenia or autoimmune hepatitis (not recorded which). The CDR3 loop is CASSRSGGGTYNEQFF.